These T cell receptor beta chains were read from a single sample in a study of T cell clones after liver transplantation. Profiling relied on immunoSEQ multiplex PCR, and the TCRdb table lists in-frame clones only, not all of them. The sample lists more than 95,000 clones; 75% to 85% were seen once. Sequenced here: CD4+ T cells from blood, sampled before liver transplant. The receptors were sampled from a human donor who received a liver transplant. Both conserved end residues are part of each CDR3. The order of the fields is J gene, D gene, clone size, V gene, CDR3 protein, CDR3 DNA. The D gene is left open where the match is weak. Rows give clone size only sometimes, using once, few, many, or a class for an expanded clone.

>TRBJ2-7|TRBD2|NA|TRBV27
CASSLGRLAGNYEQYF
TGTGCCAGCAGTTTAGGGCGACTAGCGGGAAACTACGAGCAGTACTTC
>TRBJ2-7|TRBD1|NA|TRBV20-1
CSARTGYEQYF
TGCAGTGCCAGGACAGGTTACGAGCAGTACTTC
>TRBJ1-5|NA|NA|TRBV2
CASVADGQPQHF
TGTGCCAGCGTGGCCGACGGTCAGCCCCAGCATTTT
>TRBJ1-1|TRBD1|NA|TRBV5-5
CASSLQGVNTEAFF
TGTGCCAGCAGCTTGCAGGGGGTGAACACTGAAGCTTTCTTT
>TRBJ2-3|NA|NA|TRBV7-9
CASSLDSSTDTQYF
TGTGCCAGCAGCTTAGACTCCAGCACAGATACGCAGTATTTT
>TRBJ1-4|TRBD1|NA|TRBV5-4
CASSLGGTGGHEKLFF
TGTGCCAGCAGCTTGGGTGGGACAGGGGGACATGAAAAACTGTTTTTT
>TRBJ2-1|NA|NA|TRBV28
CASSISGLPPYNEQFF
TGTGCCAGCAGTATCTCTGGGCTTCCCCCCTACAATGAGCAGTTCTTC
>TRBJ2-7|NA|NA|TRBV27
CASSPSRGPYEQYF
TGTGCCAGCAGTCCAAGTCGGGGGCCGTACGAGCAGTACTTC
>TRBJ2-7|NA|NA|TRBV27
CASRRIATQASYEQYF
TGTGCCAGCAGACGAATAGCGACCCAGGCATCTTACGAGCAGTACTTC
>TRBJ2-1|TRBD2|once|TRBV7-3
CASSARETSGSHEQFF
TGTGCCAGCAGCGCCCGAGAGACTAGCGGGAGCCATGAGCAGTTCTTC
>TRBJ1-2|NA|NA|TRBV6-1
CASRELQGDGYTF
TGTGCCAGCAGAGAGCTTCAGGGTGACGGCTACACCTTC
>TRBJ1-2|NA|NA|TRBV7-9
CASSPTRRFNYGYTF
TGTGCCAGCAGCCCCACCCGGCGTTTTAACTATGGCTACACCTTC
>TRBJ1-5|NA|NA|TRBV5-1
CASSLGEGYSNQPQHF
TGCGCCAGCAGCTTAGGGGAGGGGTATAGCAATCAGCCCCAGCATTTT
>TRBJ1-4|NA|medium-sized|TRBV4-2
CASSQAQGSDEKLFF
TGTGCCAGCAGCCAAGCGCAGGGGTCGGATGAAAAACTGTTTTTT
>TRBJ2-5|TRBD2|NA|TRBV9
CASSHPGGQETQYF
TGTGCCAGCAGCCACCCGGGGGGTCAAGAGACCCAGTACTTC
>TRBJ1-1|NA|NA|TRBV7-9
CASEGQGNTEAFF
TGTGCCAGCGAGGGGCAGGGGAACACTGAAGCTTTCTTT
>TRBJ2-5|NA|NA|TRBV18
CASSGTEETQYF
TGTGCCAGCTCAGGGACGGAAGAGACCCAGTACTTC